The 2 T cell receptor beta chains presented below share a single source sample, sequenced in a study of T-cell reconstitution after alpha-beta-depleted transplantation in children. Preparing the TCRbeta library involved the use of unique molecular identifiers. TCRdb re-derived calls from the PCR reads in MiXCR, one entry per CDR3 protein. Of some 830,000 distinct CDR3 sequences in the sample, roughly 15% are singletons; the top ten hold 5%. The input for sequencing was PBMCs, mostly from graft donor cells, taken 360 days after TCRalphabeta/CD19-depleted stem cell transplant. The receptors come from a male patient between 5 and 17 years old who had a stem cell transplant for acute lymphoblastic leukemia, so the T cells may come from the graft donor.

This clonotype has a count of ten or more. The chain recombines TRBV12-3 or TRBV12-4 with TRBJ2-1; a possible D gene is TRBD1 (5 bases). The CDR3 runs 12 residues. The germline V and J ends were trimmed by 5 bases and 8 bases, with 10 bases remaining between them. In DNA form, the CDR3 reads TGTGCCAGCAGTCAGGGTTCAGATGAGCAGTTCTTC. Its translation is CASSQGSDEQFF.

This clonotype occurred a few times. This chain joins TRBV4-1 and TRBJ2-1; tentative D call: TRBD2 (6 bases). Trimming took off 0 bases at V and 6 bases at J, with 15 bases between the two ends. The CDR3 has 16 residues. CDR1 and CDR2 from the germline V gene are MGHRA and YSYEKL. The CDR3 protein is CASSQDSAGNSNEQFF. The DNA of the CDR3 is TGCGCCAGCAGCCAAGATTCGGCGGGAAATTCCAATGAGCAGTTCTTC.